This T cell receptor (beta chain) is from a study of CD8+ T cells in alopecia areata. Across the whole study: Spontaneous alopecia affected the approximately 6-13-month-old C3H/HeJ graft donors, whose skin was transplanted to roughly 6-11-week-old female C3H/HeJ mice. The study, taken as a whole, reports: The study found higher clonality in lesional than normal scalp, especially in alopecia totalis/universalis.

This clone was observed at least ten times. Antigen unknown. The listed genes are named as in mouse. Sequencing templates came from extracted RNA that was reverse transcribed into cDNA. Generated by immunoSEQ multiplex PCR, the TCRdb table keeps only in-frame clones and is missing some. The repertoire consists of around 20,000 clones, none detected only once. Separation of pooled cutaneous lymph node cells was by sorting with CD4, CD8alpha, NKG2D, NKG2ACE and other markers. The sequencing sample was made of CD8+ T cells sorted from a lymph node. The receptor comes from a C3H/HeJ mouse with alopecia areata. For this strain, the MHC haplotype corresponds to H2-k.

The CDR3 bases that were read are TGTGCCAGCGGTACCTGGGGGGGTGATGCAGAA. Protein sequence: CASGTWGGDAE. The full CDR3 protein reads CASGTWGGDAETLYF. The chain recombines TRBV13-2 with TRBJ2-3; TRBD2 agrees at 9 bases. The sequence runs out 4 residues before the end of the CDR3; the remainder is reconstructed from the germline J gene. The CDR3 is made up of 15 amino acids. J was trimmed by 2 bases and V by 4 bases; bases with no gene match: 5. Germline V lookup: CDR1 NNHNN, CDR2 SYGAGS (reference sequence).